Shown below are 17 T cell receptor beta chains from a single sample sequenced in a study of blood T cell repertoires in COVID-19. Sequencing used immunoSEQ multiplex PCR; TCRdb keeps in-frame clones, though not all of them. The table includes 120,000 or so clones, over 70% detected once. Material for sequencing was peripheral blood. The origin of the receptors is a woman aged 65 to 85 with acute or convalescent COVID-19.

The chain couples TRBV6-5 to TRBJ1-5; D is undetermined. The germline CDR1 and CDR2 sequences are MNHEY and SVGAGI. The CDR3 spans 15 residues. V lost 0 bases to trimming and J lost 0 bases, with 6 bases between them. This CDR3 is CASSYSRGSNQPQHF. The CDR3 DNA reads as TGTGCCAGCAGTTACTCGAGAGGTAGCAATCAGCCCCAGCATTTT.

This clone occurred a few times. This rearrangement joins TRBV11-2 to TRBJ1-1; D gene unclear. Trimming removed 1 base at V and 0 bases at J, with 6 bases between. This CDR3 region has 14 residues. CDR1 SGHAT and CDR2 FQNNGV come from the germline V gene. CDR3 coding DNA: TGTGCCAGCAGCTTAGGACTCATGAACACTGAAGCTTTCTTT. Its protein is CASSLGLMNTEAFF.

CDR3 loop: CASSKGWDRRNSPLHF. In DNA form, the CDR3 reads TGTGCCAGCAGCAAAGGGTGGGACAGGAGGAATTCACCCCTCCACTTT. The chain uses TRBV21-1 and TRBJ1-6; TRBD1, the D gene given by the table, was not confirmed from the DNA. TRBV21-1 is a pseudogene locus. The CDR3 extends over 16 amino acids.

The chain uses TRBV28 and TRBJ2-7, with 15 bases that match TRBD2. CDR3 length equals 19 residues. Looked up from germline, CDR1 is MDHEN and CDR2 is SYDVKM. Trimming at V came to 5 bases and at J to 0 bases, leaving 11 bases not matched to a gene. The CDR3 DNA reads as TGTGCCAGCAGTCCCCCGGGACTAGCGGGGGGCCGATCCTCCTACGAGCAGTACTTC. It yields the protein CASSPPGLAGGRSSYEQYF.

This chain connects TRBV18 to TRBJ1-6; a weak D match, TRBD1 (6 bases). Trimming removed 1 base from V and 3 bases from J, with 7 bases in between. Germline CDR1 KGHSH, CDR2 LQKENI. This CDR3 is built from 15 residues. In DNA form, the CDR3 reads TGTGCCAGCTCACCACGGGACAACTATAATTCACCCCTCCACTTT. Translation gives CASSPRDNYNSPLHF.

The chain has TRBV6-5 and TRBJ1-1, with TRBD1 matching over 8 bases. Trimming took 3 bases from V and 3 from J; bases not matched to a gene: 6. Germline CDR1 is MNHEY and CDR2 is SVGAGI. The CDR3 is 15 residues long. CDR3 sequence: CASSYSGQEHTEAFF. The CDR3 coding sequence is TGTGCCAGCAGTTATTCGGGACAGGAGCACACTGAAGCTTTCTTT.

The J gene is TRBJ2-7, the V gene TRBV28; D ambiguous. The CDR3 contains 14 residues. Germline CDR1 reads MDHEN; CDR2 reads SYDVKM. Trimming took 8 bases from V and 12 from J, leaving 26 bases between them. Here the CDR3 DNA reads TGTGCCAGCGGATCCGACGAGGTATTGGAGAGGTGGTACTTC. Protein product: CASGSDEVLERWYF.

V is TRBV27 and J is TRBJ1-2; TRBD1 is a possible D gene (6 bases). The germline V gene encodes CDR1 MNHEY and CDR2 SMNVEV (reference sequence). The CDR3 extends over 14 amino acids. V dropped 6 bases and J dropped 4 bases, with 15 bases sitting between them. The CDR3 bases are TGTGCCAGCAGCCCGCAGGGGTCGGGCTATGGCTACACCTTC. This translates into CASSPQGSGYGYTF.

The gene calls are TRBV19 and TRBJ1-1; D gene uncertain. The CDR3 is made up of 14 amino acids. V was trimmed by 4 bases and J by 1 base, leaving 10 bases between them. Germline lookup yields CDR1 LNHDA and CDR2 SQIVND (reference sequence). This CDR3 is CASSNLPQNTEAFF. CDR3 coding DNA: TGTGCCAGTAGTAACCTACCCCAGAACACTGAAGCTTTCTTT.

This clone has more than one count but fewer than ten. The chain couples TRBV5-1 to TRBJ2-3, with D possibly being TRBD1 (6 bases). The CDR3 sequence is 16 residues long. The germline V gene has CDR1 SGHRS and CDR2 YFSETQ. The germline V and J ends were trimmed by 4 bases and 2 bases, with 17 bases remaining between them. CDR3 loop: CASSKEGVGNTDTQYF. CDR3 DNA sequence: TGCGCCAGCAGCAAAGAGGGGGTCGGCAACACAGATACGCAGTATTTT.

The chain carries TRBV9 and TRBJ2-7; D is perhaps TRBD2 (6 bases). In germline, CDR1 is SGDLS, CDR2 YYNGEE. This CDR3 comprises 15 residues. Trimming cost V 0 bases and J 2 bases, with 12 bases left between them. The CDR3 region is CASSVGGTATYEQYF. In nucleotides, the CDR3 is TGTGCCAGCAGCGTAGGTGGGACTGCCACCTACGAGCAGTACTTC.

The chain has TRBV18 and TRBJ2-1, with a weak D call TRBD1 (6 bases). Trimming removed 2 bases from V and 8 bases from J, with 19 bases in between. Germline V CDR1 and CDR2: KGHSH, LQKENI. The CDR3 sequence is 16 residues long. CDR3: CASSPRSPTGLDEQFF. The CDR3 bases are TGTGCCAGCTCACCAAGGTCGCCGACAGGTCTCGATGAGCAGTTCTTC.

The V and J genes are TRBV5-1 and TRBJ1-2; TRBD1 agrees at 7 bases. Germline-derived CDR1 and CDR2 are SGHRS and YFSETQ. The CDR3 length is 15 residues. The J segment lost 2 bases and the V segment lost 2 bases, leaving 6 bases of the junction unmatched. DNA for the CDR3: TGCGCCAGCAGCTTTGAAGGGGGCTTGAACTATGGCTACACCTTC. This sequence encodes CASSFEGGLNYGYTF. The full variable domain, its missing parts supplied by reference TRBV5-1 and TRBJ1-2, is KAGVTQTPRYLIKTRGQQVTLSCSPISGHRSVSWYQQTPGQGLQFLFEYFSETQRNKGNFPGRFSGRQFSNSRSEMNVSTLELGDSALYLCASSFEGGLNYGYTFGSGTRLTVV.

The gene calls are TRBV28 and TRBJ1-6; TRBD1 is a possible D gene (6 bases). CDR3 size: 22 residues. V gave up 4 bases and J gave up 0 bases, with 28 bases separating them. Looked up from germline, CDR1 is MDHEN and CDR2 is SYDVKM. The CDR3 loop is CASSSLSAGGSSTRSYNSPLHF. CDR3 nucleotides: TGTGCCAGCAGTTCCCTCTCGGCGGGGGGCTCCTCAACCCGCTCCTATAATTCACCCCTCCACTTT.

The V call is TRBV4-1, the J call TRBJ1-4; D might be TRBD1 (6 bases). Germline V gives CDR1 MGHRA, CDR2 YSYEKL. The CDR3 consists of 16 residues. The V gene lost 2 bases and the J gene lost 6 bases, with 16 bases spanning the gap. The CDR3: CASSQQPGARYEKLFF. The DNA of the CDR3 is TGCGCCAGCAGCCAACAACCAGGGGCTCGTTATGAAAAACTGTTTTTT.

This chain uses TRBV9 with TRBJ2-1, with D tentatively TRBD2 (6 bases). CDR3 length: 15 amino acids. Between the trimmed V and J ends, which lost 0 bases and 7 bases, there was a span of 14 bases. The germline CDR1 and CDR2 sequences are SGDLS and YYNGEE. CDR3: CASSVGSRGRNEQFF. Here the CDR3 DNA reads TGTGCCAGCAGCGTAGGGTCGCGGGGAAGAAATGAGCAGTTCTTC.

There are a few counts of this clone. Distinct nucleotide sequences in the sample also encode this CDR3. CDR3 nucleotides: TGTGCCAGCAGTGAAATTGGCCTAGCGGGGGCGAACACCGGGGAGCTGTTTTTT. This codes for CASSEIGLAGANTGELFF. The chain recombines TRBV2 with TRBJ2-2; 10 bases line up with TRBD2. The trim removed 2 bases at V and 0 bases at J, leaving 6 bases unmatched. CDR3 length equals 18 residues. CDR1 SNHLY and CDR2 FYNNEI come from the germline V gene.